These T cell receptor beta chains were read from a single sample in a study of T cell responses to AZD1222 COVID-19 vaccine. Repertoires were generated with immunoSEQ multiplex PCR, while TCRdb's copy carries only in-frame clones and drops some. The data contain about 140,000 clones, 75% to 95% of them singletons. Sequenced here: peripheral blood, sampled 28 days after the second dose of the MenACWY control vaccine. The receptors originated from an adult who received the MenACWY meningococcal vaccine as a control. CDR3s leave out the opening cysteine and the closing phenylalanine or tryptophan. D genes are given only for firm matches.

j_gene: TRBJ1-2; v_gene: TRBV24-1; d_gene: NA; CDR3aa: ATSVVMFVDYGYT
j_gene: TRBJ1-5; v_gene: TRBV10-3; d_gene: NA; CDR3aa: AISPDSNQPQH
j_gene: TRBJ1-5; v_gene: TRBV7-8; d_gene: NA; CDR3aa: ASSPPGNSFVPQH
j_gene: TRBJ2-3; v_gene: TRBV7-6; d_gene: TRBD1; CDR3aa: ASSLNRGRTDTQY
j_gene: TRBJ1-2; v_gene: TRBV11-2; d_gene: NA; CDR3aa: ASSLEGSRYGYT
j_gene: TRBJ1-4; v_gene: TRBV19; d_gene: NA; CDR3aa: ASSIFGGGATNEKLF
j_gene: TRBJ1-2; v_gene: TRBV3-1/TRBV3-2; d_gene: NA; CDR3aa: ASSQGTVTPYGYT
j_gene: TRBJ1-6; v_gene: TRBV11-2; d_gene: TRBD1; CDR3aa: ASSLATGGDSPLH
j_gene: TRBJ2-7; v_gene: TRBV3-1/TRBV3-2; d_gene: TRBD2; CDR3aa: ASSQASILAGAYEQY
j_gene: TRBJ2-4; v_gene: TRBV2; d_gene: TRBD1; CDR3aa: ASSGPGQGGLDIQY
j_gene: TRBJ1-5; v_gene: TRBV14; d_gene: NA; CDR3aa: ASSHPWGRRNSNQPQH
j_gene: TRBJ1-4; v_gene: TRBV6-5; d_gene: NA; CDR3aa: ASSLRAATNEKLF
j_gene: TRBJ1-5; v_gene: TRBV28; d_gene: NA; CDR3aa: ASRSQGRNQPQH
j_gene: TRBJ1-5; v_gene: TRBV15; d_gene: NA; CDR3aa: ATSRAPGSISPQH
j_gene: TRBJ1-2; v_gene: TRBV9; d_gene: NA; CDR3aa: ASSPNNYGYT
j_gene: TRBJ2-7; v_gene: TRBV7-3; d_gene: NA; CDR3aa: ASSLTSGPYEQY
j_gene: TRBJ1-1; v_gene: TRBV7-8; d_gene: NA; CDR3aa: ASSLANGGNTEAF
j_gene: TRBJ2-7; v_gene: TRBV24-1; d_gene: NA; CDR3aa: ATSAPDYIYEQY
j_gene: TRBJ1-6; v_gene: TRBV7-2; d_gene: TRBD1; CDR3aa: ASSPRQGANSPLH
j_gene: TRBJ2-3; v_gene: TRBV9; d_gene: NA; CDR3aa: ASSVQAALGVTQY
j_gene: TRBJ2-3; v_gene: TRBV4-1; d_gene: NA; CDR3aa: ASSQGTPLDTQY
j_gene: TRBJ2-2; v_gene: TRBV24-1; d_gene: TRBD2; CDR3aa: ATSSAGVNTGELF
j_gene: TRBJ2-2; v_gene: TRBV13; d_gene: NA; CDR3aa: ASSSSLGELF
j_gene: TRBJ1-2; v_gene: TRBV5-1; d_gene: TRBD1; CDR3aa: ASSLGTGWGYT
j_gene: TRBJ2-3; v_gene: TRBV5-8; d_gene: NA; CDR3aa: ASRNTDTQY
j_gene: TRBJ2-1; v_gene: TRBV24-1; d_gene: TRBD2; CDR3aa: ATSAPRLAGAPREQF
j_gene: TRBJ2-1; v_gene: TRBV9; d_gene: NA; CDR3aa: ASSVALGAGNEQF
j_gene: TRBJ2-5; v_gene: TRBV9; d_gene: NA; CDR3aa: ASSVGGEETQY